What follows are 29 T cell receptor beta chains derived from one specimen sequenced in a study of molecular identifiers for immune sequencing clone quantification. From the PCR reads, TCRdb called clonotypes with MiXCR, one entry per CDR3 protein. In the table there are approximately 680,000 distinct CDR3 sequences, 25% of which are singletons. The sequencing input was naive CD8+ T cells from blood, with Jurkat cell RNA spiked in. As to subset: FACS-sorted CD8+CD4-CCR7+CD45RA+ naive T cells. The receptors were sampled from a human donor in good health. Some libraries in this study had Jurkat cell RNA spiked in.

This chain links TRBV2 with TRBJ1-4; D is perhaps TRBD1 (6 bases). CDR1 is SNHLY and CDR2 is FYNNEI in the germline V gene. V lost 6 bases to trimming and J lost 6 bases, with 14 bases between them. The CDR3 consists of 14 residues. The CDR3 DNA sequence: TGTGCCAGCAGCCACCCGGGGGCCGATGAAAAACTGTTTTTT. This gives the protein CASSHPGADEKLFF.

A remark on this clonotype: A much larger clone lies one base from this, so it may be a read error. This chain connects TRBV19 to TRBJ2-7; D gene uncertain. The CDR3 has 15 residues. The germline V gene encodes CDR1 LNHDA and CDR2 SQIVND (reference sequence). CDR3 sequence reads: CASSISAWNSYEKYF. The CDR3 DNA sequence: TGTGCCAGTAGTATCAGTGCCTGGAACTCCTACGAGAAGTACTTC.

Comment on this clonotype: At one of its ends the junction is not consistent with the germline gene, which may arise from a read error. This chain connects TRBV13 to TRBJ2-7; maybe TRBD1 (6 bases). CDR3 length equals 15 residues. Germline lookup yields CDR1 PRHDT and CDR2 FYEKMQ (reference sequence). The CDR3 nucleotides are TGTGCCAGCAGCTCGGAACTCAGGGGTATGGACGAGCAGTGCTTC. The encoded protein is CASSSELRGMDEQCF.

At least ten counts were recorded for this clonotype. The rearrangement uses TRBV5-4 and TRBJ2-3; a weak D match, TRBD2 (5 bases). The ends were cut back, 6 bases at V and 0 bases at J, with 14 bases in the middle. The CDR3 covers 15 residues. Germline values: CDR1 SGHNT, CDR2 YYREEE (reference sequence). CDR3 in amino acids: CASKTEASSTDTQYF. The CDR3 DNA sequence: TGTGCCAGCAAAACGGAGGCCAGTAGCACAGATACGCAGTATTTT. Looking up the rest from reference TRBV5-4 and TRBJ2-3 gives the full variable domain: ETGVTQSPTHLIKTRGQQVTLRCSSQSGHNTVSWYQQALGQGPQFIFQYYREEENGRGNFPPRFSGLQFPNYSSELNVNALELDDSALYLCASKTEASSTDTQYFGPGTRLTVL.

This clonotype showed up many times. The chain links TRBV6-5 to TRBJ1-5; D is unresolved. Trimming removed 2 bases from V and 4 bases from J, with 6 bases in between. CDR3 length equals 13 residues. CDR1 and CDR2 from the germline V gene are MNHEY and SVGAGI. The CDR3, as DNA: TGTGCCAGCAGTTACGGTCCTAATCAGCCCCAGCATTTT. This translates into CASSYGPNQPQHF.

The CDR3 nucleotides read TGTGCCAGCAGTGAAGCGTGGCAGGGGACCTACGAGCAGTACTTC. Translated: CASSEAWQGTYEQYF. The J gene is TRBJ2-7, the V gene TRBV2; D might be TRBD1 (6 bases). CDR3 size: 15 residues. Germline V lookup: CDR1 SNHLY, CDR2 FYNNEI. Trimming removed 0 bases at V and 2 bases at J, with 11 bases between.

At least ten counts were recorded for this clonotype. J is TRBJ1-1 and V is TRBV6-2 or TRBV6-3; possible D gene TRBD1, 6 bases. Trimming stripped 4 bases from V and 2 bases from J, with 14 bases between. Germline CDR1 and CDR2: MNHEY and SVGEGT. This CDR3 is 15 amino acids long. Here the CDR3 reads CASSSEWTANTEAFF. In DNA form, the CDR3 reads TGTGCCAGCAGTTCTGAGTGGACAGCCAACACTGAAGCTTTCTTT.

V and J are TRBV5-3 and TRBJ2-7; D is ambiguous. TRBV5-3 is noted as an ORF with a role that remains uncertain. The CDR3 contains 15 residues. V was trimmed by 8 bases and J by 0 bases, leaving 18 bases between them. In DNA form, the CDR3 reads TGTGCCAGCAGCCCGAGGAGCAAACTCTCCTACGAGCAGTACTTC. This gives the protein CASSPRSKLSYEQYF.

In its sample, this clonotype was seen a few times. The chain couples TRBV12-3 or TRBV12-4 to TRBJ2-3; 9 bases line up with TRBD2. The CDR3 runs 17 residues. Germline trimming cut 6 bases from V and 2 bases from J; bases unmatched to any gene: 12. Here the CDR3 DNA reads TGTGCCAGCAGCCGACTTAGCGGGGGTATAATCACAGATACGCAGTATTTT. Translation gives CASSRLSGGIITDTQYF.

This clonotype was recorded a few times. The rearrangement joins TRBV7-9 to TRBJ2-1; D remains unclear. The germline CDR1 and CDR2 sequences are SEHNR and FQNEAQ (reference sequence). This CDR3 has 14 residues. V lost 3 bases and J lost 2, with 8 bases in between. CDR3 loop: CASSFVLTYNEQFF. DNA for the CDR3: TGTGCCAGCAGCTTTGTGTTAACCTACAATGAGCAGTTCTTC.

This clonotype occurred many times. This sequence joins TRBV3-1 and TRBJ2-7, with 9 bases that match TRBD2. CDR3 length equals 15 residues. CDR1 is LGHDT and CDR2 is YNNKEL in the germline V gene (reference sequence). With 3 bases clipped from V and 4 bases from J, the junction kept 7 bases outside the gene matches. DNA of the CDR3: TGTGCCAGCAGCCACCCGACTAGCGGAAAGTACGAGCAGTACTTC. It is translated as CASSHPTSGKYEQYF.

The chain uses TRBV7-9 and TRBJ1-1; D gene uncertain. Germline V gene data show CDR1 as SEHNR and CDR2 as FQNEAQ (reference sequence). The CDR3 sequence is 17 residues long. The V end was cut by 2 bases, the J end by 0 bases, with 16 bases between. The CDR3 DNA reads as TGTGCCAGCAGCTTATCCTGGACGGACTCCTTGAACACTGAAGCTTTCTTT. It is translated as CASSLSWTDSLNTEAFF.

In its sample, this clonotype was seen many times. CDR3 in amino acids: CASSQDSLHEQYF. The CDR3 nucleotides are TGCGCCAGCAGCCAAGATTCGCTCCACGAGCAGTACTTC. This rearrangement joins TRBV4-3 to TRBJ2-7, with D unresolved. From germline, CDR1 is LGHNA and CDR2 YSLEER. CDR3 size: 13 residues. Trimming removed 0 bases from V and 5 bases from J, with 8 bases in between.

This clonotype has just a few counts. This chain joins TRBV27 and TRBJ2-2; D unclear. Germline lookup yields CDR1 MNHEY and CDR2 SMNVEV (reference sequence). The V end lost 2 bases, the J end lost 3 bases, and 7 bases lay between the germline ends. The CDR3 has 14 amino acids. DNA of the CDR3: TGTGCCAGCAGTTTAATTCCTTACACCGGGGAGCTGTTTTTT. This sequence encodes CASSLIPYTGELFF.

The chain combines TRBV27 with TRBJ2-7, with unresolved D. From germline, CDR1 is MNHEY and CDR2 SMNVEV (reference sequence). The CDR3 covers 15 residues. V was trimmed by 7 bases and J by 2 bases, leaving 18 bases between them. This chain's CDR3 is CASKPYGQIAYEQYF. The CDR3, as DNA: TGTGCCAGCAAACCCTACGGTCAAATTGCCTACGAGCAGTACTTC.

Comment on this clonotype: A much bigger clone sits one base away, suggesting this may be a read error. The chain has TRBV19 and TRBJ2-3; D is uncertain. Germline loops: CDR1 LNHDA, CDR2 SQIVND (reference sequence). The CDR3 is made up of 14 amino acids. DNA of the CDR3: TGTGCCAGTAGTCCAAGGGCAGTCACAGATGCGCAGTATTTT. Protein sequence: CASSPRAVTDAQYF.

The chain is built from TRBV5-6 and TRBJ2-7, with D possibly being TRBD1 (5 bases). V lost 1 base to trimming and J lost 4 bases, with 21 bases between them. This CDR3 region has 17 residues. CDR1 and CDR2 from the germline V gene are SGHDT and YYEEEE. CDR3 coding DNA: TGTGCCAGCAGCTTGCTTATACGTCATGGGGCTGGTTACGAGCAGTACTTC. Amino acids: CASSLLIRHGAGYEQYF.

With respect to this clonotype: This may be a read error, as it is one base from a much larger clone. V gene TRBV6-5 combines with J gene TRBJ2-3; 7 bases are a match to TRBD2. With 7 bases clipped from V and 4 bases from J, the junction kept 17 bases outside the gene matches. The CDR3 is made up of 17 amino acids. From germline, CDR1 is MNHEY and CDR2 SVGAGI. The CDR3 loop reads CASTRLGSSGDADTQYF. As DNA, the CDR3 is TGTGCCAGCACCCGCTTAGGGTCCAGCGGGGACGCAGATACGCAGTATTTT.

For this clonotype: A read error may explain this, as a much larger clone is one base away. The V gene is TRBV6-5, the J gene TRBJ2-1, with 9 bases identical to TRBD1. Germline V gene sequence: CDR1 MNHEY, CDR2 SVGAGI. The CDR3 covers 19 residues. CDR3 DNA: TGTGCCAGCAGTTACTCAGTTGACAGGGGGTTGCCTACCTACAATGTGCAGTTCTTC. It translates to CASSYSVDRGLPTYNVQFF.

Concerning this clonotype itself: At one of its ends the junction is not consistent with the germline gene, which may arise from a read error. The chain recombines TRBV4-3 with TRBJ1-1, with 10 bases lining up with TRBD1. The CDR3 extends over 14 amino acids. Germline values: CDR1 LGHNA, CDR2 YSLEER. DNA of the CDR3: TGCGCCAGCAGCTATGGACAGGGGGATTATGAAGCTCTCTTT. Protein: CASSYGQGDYEALF.

The J gene is TRBJ1-1, the V gene TRBV27; TRBD1 agrees at 11 bases. CDR3 length: 16 residues. Trimming took 6 bases from V and 1 from J; bases not matched to a gene: 7. Germline loops: CDR1 MNHEY, CDR2 SMNVEV (reference sequence). The CDR3 spells CASRSGQGAWNTEAFF. For the CDR3, the DNA is TGTGCCAGCAGGTCTGGACAGGGGGCTTGGAACACTGAAGCTTTCTTT.

This clonotype was detected many times. The gene calls are TRBV27 and TRBJ1-1, with 8 bases fitting TRBD1. Germline V gives CDR1 MNHEY, CDR2 SMNVEV (reference sequence). Trimming took 2 bases from V and 4 from J; bases not matched to a gene: 3. This CDR3 spans 14 amino acids. CDR3 DNA: TGTGCCAGCAGTTTAACCGGGACAGGCACTGAAGCTTTCTTT. Translation gives CASSLTGTGTEAFF.

This clonotype was counted at least ten times. For the CDR3, the DNA is TGCAGCGTTGGGGCAAGGGACTCCTACGAGCAGTACTTC. It specifies CSVGARDSYEQYF. This chain uses TRBV29-1 with TRBJ2-7, with D unresolved. From germline, CDR1 is SQVTM and CDR2 ANQGSEA. The CDR3 totals 13 residues. V was clipped by 4 bases and J by 0 bases, with 10 bases between them.

This clonotype was recorded many times. V is TRBV5-6 and J is TRBJ2-7, with unresolved D. The CDR3 covers 14 residues. Trimming shortened V by 2 bases and J by 1 base, and 10 bases separated the two germline ends. The germline CDR1 and CDR2 sequences are SGHDT and YYEEEE. CDR3 in DNA: TGTGCCAGCAGCTTTCGTGGCAATTCCTACGAGCAGTACTTC. Its translation: CASSFRGNSYEQYF.

This clonotype was counted a few times. This chain joins TRBV4-1 and TRBJ2-2; D is uncertain. This CDR3 is built from 16 residues. V lost 1 base, J lost 4 bases, and 13 bases lay in between. Germline V gene data show CDR1 as MGHRA and CDR2 as YSYEKL. The CDR3 nucleotides are TGCGCCAGCAGCCAAGGGTCCGGGCAGACCACCGGGGAGCTGTTTTTT. This codes for CASSQGSGQTTGELFF.

This clonotype came up a few times. The CDR3 sequence: CASSPSLSEAFF. CDR3 nucleotide sequence: TGTGCCAGCTCACCCTCGTTATCTGAAGCTTTCTTT. This sequence joins TRBV18 and TRBJ1-1; D remains ambiguous. V was trimmed by 3 bases and J by 6 bases, leaving 8 bases between them. CDR3 length: 12 amino acids. The germline gives CDR1 KGHSH, CDR2 LQKENI.

This clonotype has only a few counts. The rearrangement joins TRBV4-1 to TRBJ2-7; 9 bases agree with TRBD1. The CDR3 consists of 16 residues. The V gene's germline CDR1 is MGHRA and CDR2 YSYEKL. The trim removed 1 base at V and 4 bases at J, leaving 8 bases unmatched. In DNA, the CDR3 is TGCGCCAGCAGCCAAGGGGGGGTACAGGGGGCTTACGAGCAGTACTTC. Translated, it gives CASSQGGVQGAYEQYF.

This clonotype was seen a few times. A much larger clone differs from this one at a single base, so this may be a read error. The missing conserved phenylalanine or tryptophan at the end of this CDR3 makes a read error likely. The rearrangement links TRBV6-2 or TRBV6-3 to TRBJ1-1; D remains unclear. Germline loops: CDR1 MNHEY, CDR2 SVGEGT. Trimming removed 7 bases at V and 5 bases at J, with 20 bases between. The CDR3 extends over 15 amino acids. CDR3 sequence (DNA): TGTGCCAGCACTACTTCCTCTTACACGTTGACTGAAGCTTTCTCT. It codes for CASTTSSYTLTEAFS.

This clonotype was found many times. This chain connects TRBV3-1 to TRBJ1-1; D is ambiguous. From germline, CDR1 is LGHDT and CDR2 YNNKEL (reference sequence). This CDR3 is 14 amino acids long. Trimming pared 4 bases from V and 0 bases from J, leaving 9 bases between. The CDR3 sequence is CASSPVTLNTEAFF. The CDR3 bases are TGTGCCAGCAGCCCGGTCACTTTGAACACTGAAGCTTTCTTT.